This T cell receptor (beta chain) was found in a study of blood T cell repertoires in COVID-19. Trimming removed 3 bases from V and 0 bases from J, with 7 bases in between. Germline assignment: CDR1 SGDLS and CDR2 YYNGEE. This CDR3 is 14 amino acids long. Authors' data handling: How many nucleated cells were present was estimated from reference gene primer amplification. TCRdb's table, derived via immunoSEQ multiplex PCR, lists solely in-frame clones and lacks some. The V and J calls and clone size come from that table; D and trimming were worked out from the DNA. The table has about 190,000 clones, 90% seen once.

Material for sequencing was peripheral blood. The chain couples TRBV9 to TRBJ1-5, with D maybe TRBD1 (6 bases). The origin of this receptor is a man aged 50 to 60 with acute or convalescent COVID-19. CDR3 DNA sequence: TGTGCCAGCAGCGAGGACAGTAGCAATCAGCCCCAGCATTTT. Residues: CASSEDSSNQPQHF.